Below, 18 T cell receptor beta chains from the same sample are listed, as sequenced in a study of blood T cells in healthy people across ages. The authors ran a second PCR of about 6 to 11 cycles using a sample-barcoded 5' primer and a J-beta primer mix. TCRdb re-derived calls from the 5' RACE reads in MiXCR, one entry per CDR3 protein. The profile covers 750,000 to 950,000 distinct CDR3 sequences, with 25% to 30% appearing a single time and 9.5% to 13% taken by the ten largest. These data were also filed under a second study, of T cells of mothers and their children.

The sample comprised blood. These receptors were taken from a woman in her thirties or forties in good health.

This clonotype appeared a few times. V usage is TRBV24-1 and J usage is TRBJ1-5; TRBD1 is a possible D gene (6 bases). The V end lost 6 bases, the J end lost 4 bases, and 9 bases lay between the germline ends. CDR1 is KGHDR, CDR2 SFDVKD, per germline. The CDR3 consists of 13 residues. DNA of the CDR3: TGTGCCACCAGTCAACAGGGTAATCAGCCCCAGCATTTT. Amino acids: CATSQQGNQPQHF.

The V call is TRBV7-2, the J call TRBJ1-5; D perhaps matches TRBD1 (5 bases). The CDR3 totals 14 residues. Trimming took off 5 bases at V and 2 bases at J, with 10 bases between the two ends. Germline CDR1 reads SGHTA; CDR2 reads FQGNSA. The CDR3 region is CASSTGAGNQPQHF. The CDR3 DNA sequence: TGTGCCAGCAGCACCGGGGCGGGCAATCAGCCCCAGCATTTT.

This clonotype has a handful of counts. The chain carries TRBV5-1 and TRBJ1-2; 9 bases align to TRBD1. The ends lost 4 bases at V and 5 bases at J; junction bases unmatched: 6. Germline loops: CDR1 SGHRS, CDR2 YFSETQ. CDR3 length equals 14 residues. CDR3 sequence (DNA): TGCGCCAGCAGCCGCTTGGACAGGGGATATGGCTACACCTTC. Its protein product is CASSRLDRGYGYTF.

In its sample, this clonotype was seen many times. The chain uses TRBV7-2 and TRBJ2-4; weak D call: TRBD2 (6 bases). CDR3 length equals 15 residues. Germline V CDR1 and CDR2: SGHTA, FQGNSA. Between the trimmed V and J ends, which lost 4 bases and 0 bases, there was a span of 10 bases. The CDR3 sequence is CASSSPGLAKNIQYF. DNA for the CDR3: TGTGCCAGCAGCTCTCCGGGACTAGCCAAAAACATTCAGTACTTC.

The chain employs TRBV2 and TRBJ1-6; tentative D call: TRBD1 (5 bases). Between the trimmed V and J ends, which lost 1 base and 0 bases, there was a span of 10 bases. The germline CDR1 and CDR2 sequences are SNHLY and FYNNEI. The CDR3 totals 17 residues. Written as DNA, the CDR3 is TGTGCCAGCAGTGAAGGGGGGTCGAGCTCCTATAATTCACCCCTCCACTTT. Residues: CASSEGGSSSYNSPLHF.

The rearrangement uses TRBV28 and TRBJ2-7; possible D gene TRBD2, 6 bases. The CDR3 consists of 14 residues. V was clipped by 5 bases and J by 4 bases, with 15 bases between them. Germline CDR1 MDHEN, CDR2 SYDVKM. The CDR3 spells CASSGAGRGYEQYF. CDR3 coding DNA: TGTGCCAGCAGTGGGGCGGGGCGCGGGTACGAGCAGTACTTC. The whole variable domain, filled in from reference TRBV28 and TRBJ2-7, reads DVKVTQSSRYLVKRTGEKVFLECVQDMDHENMFWYRQDPGLGLRLIYFSYDVKMKEKGDIPEGYSVSREKKERFSLILESASTNQTSMYLCASSGAGRGYEQYFGPGTRLTVT.

As regards this clonotype: With a far larger clone one base away, a read error is the likely cause. The chain couples TRBV27 to TRBJ2-7, with 8 bases that match TRBD1. Germline CDR1 MNHEY, CDR2 SMNVEV (reference sequence). The CDR3 is 14 amino acids. CDR3 protein: CAGSPWTGSYEQYF. The CDR3 bases are TGTGCCGGCAGCCCATGGACAGGGTCCTACGAGCAGTACTTC.

CDR3 residues: CASSQEANGGPDTQYF. CDR3 nucleotides: TGTGCCAGCAGCCAAGAGGCGAACGGGGGCCCAGATACGCAGTATTTT. The V and J genes are TRBV4-2 and TRBJ2-3, with D perhaps being TRBD1 or TRBD2 (6 bases each). Per germline, CDR1 LGHNA and CDR2 YNFKEQ. The CDR3 extends over 16 amino acids. With 0 bases removed from V and 4 bases from J, the gap between germline ends came to 14 bases.

This clonotype was found many times. The chain combines TRBV5-1 with TRBJ2-5; no clear D gene. The germline V gene encodes CDR1 SGHRS and CDR2 YFSETQ. This CDR3 is built from 13 residues. V lost 0 bases, J lost 5 bases, and 8 bases lay in between. The CDR3 loop is CASSLGPVETQYF. The CDR3, as DNA: TGCGCCAGCAGCTTGGGTCCGGTTGAGACCCAGTACTTC.

This clonotype was seen many times. The rearrangement joins TRBV29-1 to TRBJ2-7, with 7 bases that match TRBD1. This CDR3 is built from 13 residues. CDR1 and CDR2 from the germline V gene are SQVTM and ANQGSEA. J gave up 4 bases and V 4 bases, and 7 bases lay outside the gene matches. The CDR3 nucleotides are TGCAGCGTTGGACAGGGAAGGTATTACGAGCAGTACTTC. Amino acid sequence: CSVGQGRYYEQYF.

This clonotype was picked up a small number of times. CDR3 protein: CASSLVVAGGPETQYF. The CDR3 DNA is TGTGCCAGCAGCTTAGTGGTAGCGGGAGGGCCGGAGACCCAGTACTTC. The chain recombines TRBV7-8 with TRBJ2-5; TRBD2 matches 11 bases. The germline V gene encodes CDR1 SGHVS and CDR2 FQNEAQ. The CDR3 runs to 16 residues. J was trimmed by 5 bases and V by 1 base; bases with no gene match: 6.

This chain links TRBV7-2 with TRBJ2-1; TRBD2 is a possible D gene (6 bases). The CDR3 loop spans 13 amino acids. V lost 0 bases to trimming and J lost 12 bases, with 12 bases between them. Germline V gene data show CDR1 as SGHTA and CDR2 as FQGNSA. In nucleotides, the CDR3 is TGTGCCAGCAGCTTAGCTAATGCGGGGTGGCAGTTCTTC. This translates into CASSLANAGWQFF.

This clonotype was seen a few times. V usage is TRBV7-2 and J usage is TRBJ2-7, with 7 bases matching TRBD1. Germline-derived CDR1 and CDR2 are SGHTA and FQGNSA. This CDR3 spans 16 amino acids. With V trimmed by 4 bases and J by 5 bases, 14 bases remained unmatched. CDR3 coding DNA: TGTGCCAGCAGCTCTTCTCGACAGGGAAAGGTTCACGAGCAGTACTTC. Protein product: CASSSSRQGKVHEQYF.

The V gene is TRBV5-1, the J gene TRBJ2-1, with 7 positions matching TRBD1. The CDR3 consists of 14 residues. The trim removed 3 bases at V and 5 bases at J, leaving 5 bases unmatched. Germline values: CDR1 SGHRS, CDR2 YFSETQ. The chain's CDR3 is CASSWDSSNNEQFF. As DNA, the CDR3 is TGCGCCAGCAGCTGGGACAGTTCGAACAATGAGCAGTTCTTC.

The chain links TRBV2 to TRBJ2-1; 13 bases fit TRBD2. CDR3 length: 15 amino acids. V lost 6 bases and J lost 5; bases outside the gene matches: 4. Germline loops: CDR1 SNHLY, CDR2 FYNNEI. This CDR3 reads CASRPTSGGNNEQFF. CDR3 in DNA: TGTGCCAGCAGGCCGACTAGCGGGGGGAACAATGAGCAGTTCTTC.

This clonotype was observed at least ten times. The V gene is TRBV5-5, the J gene TRBJ1-4; D gene unclear. CDR1 and CDR2 from the germline V gene are SGHKS and YYEKEE (reference sequence). This CDR3 spans 15 amino acids. V lost 7 bases and J 4 bases, leaving 17 bases between the germline ends. Here the CDR3 reads CASCESGLNNEKLFF. Written as DNA, the CDR3 is TGTGCCAGCTGTGAGAGCGGTCTAAATAATGAAAAACTGTTTTTT.

This clonotype was seen a handful of times. The V call is TRBV29-1, the J call TRBJ2-1, with a possible D match to TRBD2 (5 bases). This CDR3 region has 13 residues. Trimming stripped 4 bases from V and 0 bases from J, with 7 bases between. Germline CDR1 is SQVTM and CDR2 is ANQGSEA. CDR3 coding DNA: TGCAGCGTTGGACGGGACTCCTACAATGAGCAGTTCTTC. Translation: CSVGRDSYNEQFF.

This clonotype was picked up one time. This sequence joins TRBV18 and TRBJ2-3; TRBD2 aligns across 7 bases. Germline CDR1 KGHSH, CDR2 LQKENI. The CDR3 sequence is 14 residues long. The V segment lost 3 bases and the J segment 4 bases; nucleotides outside the gene matches: 4. Here the CDR3 reads CASSPQRGSDTQYF. The CDR3 region has the DNA TGTGCCAGCTCACCCCAGCGGGGTTCAGATACGCAGTATTTT.